One TCR beta chain is described in this entry. Its antigen is not known. The sample originates from a study of post-analysis software for immune sequencing data. Overall study context: The disease courses spanned relapsing-remitting, secondary progressive and progressive-relapsing forms of multiple sclerosis.

Regarding the study as a whole: Patients used four to six TRBV segments, including TRBV5-6, TRBV5-1 and TRBV20-1, more often than controls.

The CDR3 is 17 residues long. Germline values: CDR1 SNHLY, CDR2 FYNNEI. Trimming cost V 4 bases and J 8 bases; bases outside gene matches: 16. Carried by the TCR beta cDNA libraries were unique molecular identifiers. TCRdb reprocessed the PCR reads via MiXCR and lists one record per CDR3 protein. Altogether about 820,000 distinct CDR3 sequences are present, around 53% being singletons, with the ten largest covering approximately 4.2%. This chain connects TRBV2 to TRBJ2-3; 9 positions match TRBD2. This TCR was recovered from a girl between 5 and 17 years old with multiple sclerosis. The specimen was blood. The CDR3 here is CASSGWMGSGRFGTQYF. The CDR3 coding sequence is TGTGCCAGCAGTGGTTGGATGGGTAGCGGGAGATTTGGTACGCAGTATTTT.